The clone carrying this TCR beta chain turned up a few times. The CDR3 length is 19 residues. CDR1 SGHTA and CDR2 FQGNSA come from the germline V gene. V lost 0 bases, J lost 0 bases, and 11 bases stayed unmatched. These data are taken from a study of blood T cells in healthy people across ages. For the second PCR, which ran for about 7 to 12 cycles, a sample-barcoded 5' primer and a J-beta primer mix were used. One entry per CDR3 protein, called by TCRdb with MiXCR from the 5' RACE reads. The sample has around 1,600,000 distinct CDR3 sequences, roughly two fifths seen once. This sequence originates from a woman aged 18 to 35 in good health. The V gene is TRBV7-2, the J gene TRBJ2-3; 8 nucleotides line up with TRBD2. The sequencing sample was made of blood. CDR3 DNA sequence: TGTGCCAGCAGCTTAGCGAGGTCGGGGGGGTTATCTAGCACAGATACGCAGTATTTT. It yields the protein CASSLARSGGLSSTDTQYF.